These T cell receptor beta chains were read from a single sample in a study of radiation and T cells in renal cell carcinoma. Repertoires were generated with immunoSEQ multiplex PCR, while TCRdb's copy carries only in-frame clones and drops some. Of around 60,000 clones in the sample, roughly 79% were seen once. The material was blood, obtained from a patient whose treatment included radiotherapy and nephrectomy. The source is a man in his sixties with renal cell carcinoma. The CDR3 runs from the conserved cysteine through the conserved F or W. Fields, in order: clone size, CDR3 length, J gene, V gene, D gene, CDR3 protein, CDR3 DNA. The D gene is left open where the match is weak. Clone size is shown for a subset of rows, as once, few, many or a class of expanded clone.

abundance: NA
len: 14
j_gene: TRBJ1-2
v_gene: TRBV6-5
d_gene: TRBD1
CDR3aa: CASLPGTGNYGYTF
CDR3nt: TGTGCCAGTCTACCCGGGACAGGGAACTATGGCTACACCTTC

abundance: NA
len: 15
j_gene: TRBJ2-3
v_gene: TRBV19
d_gene: TRBD2
CDR3aa: CASSSIAGVTDTQYF
CDR3nt: TGTGCCAGTAGCTCCATAGCGGGGGTCACAGATACGCAGTATTTT

abundance: few
len: 14
j_gene: TRBJ2-7
v_gene: TRBV30
d_gene: TRBD2
CDR3aa: CAWSVLGEGYEQYF
CDR3nt: TGTGCCTGGAGTGTACTTGGGGAGGGCTACGAGCAGTACTTC

abundance: NA
len: 17
j_gene: TRBJ1-4
v_gene: TRBV7-2
d_gene: NA
CDR3aa: CASSMSLEGSTNEKLFF
CDR3nt: TGTGCCAGCAGCATGAGTCTGGAGGGGTCTACTAATGAAAAACTGTTTTTT

abundance: NA
len: 16
j_gene: TRBJ2-2
v_gene: TRBV11-1
d_gene: NA
CDR3aa: CASSSNRDTNTGELFF
CDR3nt: TGTGCCAGCAGCTCAAACCGGGACACGAACACCGGGGAGCTGTTTTTT

abundance: few
len: 15
j_gene: TRBJ2-7
v_gene: TRBV14
d_gene: NA
CDR3aa: CASSQVRVGRGEQYF
CDR3nt: TGTGCCAGCAGCCAAGTTCGTGTCGGGCGCGGCGAGCAGTACTTC

abundance: once
len: 15
j_gene: TRBJ1-5
v_gene: TRBV19
d_gene: NA
CDR3aa: CASKGGLNSNQPQHF
CDR3nt: TGTGCCAGTAAAGGCGGGCTGAATAGCAATCAGCCCCAGCATTTT

abundance: NA
len: 18
j_gene: TRBJ2-7
v_gene: TRBV30
d_gene: TRBD2
CDR3aa: CAWRSGGAAALSSYEQYF
CDR3nt: TGTGCCTGGAGGAGCGGGGGGGCCGCTGCCTTGAGCTCCTACGAGCAGTACTTC

abundance: NA
len: 14
j_gene: TRBJ2-2
v_gene: TRBV19
d_gene: NA
CDR3aa: CASSTYGNTGELFF
CDR3nt: TGTGCCAGTAGTACCTACGGAAACACCGGGGAGCTGTTTTTT

abundance: NA
len: 18
j_gene: TRBJ2-3
v_gene: TRBV30
d_gene: TRBD1
CDR3aa: CAWSRPSPGQTLTDTQYF
CDR3nt: TGTGCCTGGAGTCGTCCTTCCCCGGGACAGACTCTCACAGATACGCAGTATTTT

abundance: NA
len: 14
j_gene: TRBJ2-5
v_gene: TRBV13
d_gene: NA
CDR3aa: CASSQQGNQETQYF
CDR3nt: TGTGCCAGCAGCCAACAAGGGAATCAAGAGACCCAGTACTTC

abundance: NA
len: 13
j_gene: TRBJ1-5
v_gene: TRBV7-6
d_gene: NA
CDR3aa: CASSLARNQPQHF
CDR3nt: TGTGCCAGCAGCTTAGCACGCAATCAGCCCCAGCATTTT

abundance: NA
len: 13
j_gene: TRBJ1-1
v_gene: TRBV2
d_gene: NA
CDR3aa: CASSEGGRDLAFF
CDR3nt: TGTGCCAGCAGTGAGGGGGGCAGGGATTTAGCTTTCTTT

abundance: NA
len: 14
j_gene: TRBJ1-4
v_gene: TRBV6-1
d_gene: TRBD1
CDR3aa: CAGRQGATNEKLFF
CDR3nt: TGTGCCGGACGACAGGGGGCAACTAATGAAAAACTGTTTTTT

abundance: NA
len: 12
j_gene: TRBJ2-5
v_gene: TRBV7-8
d_gene: TRBD2
CDR3aa: CASIGGGETQYF
CDR3nt: TGTGCCAGCATCGGCGGGGGAGAGACCCAGTACTTC

abundance: NA
len: 13
j_gene: TRBJ1-2
v_gene: TRBV6-6
d_gene: NA
CDR3aa: CASSYDRNYGYTF
CDR3nt: TGTGCCAGCAGTTATGACAGGAACTATGGCTACACCTTC

abundance: NA
len: 11
j_gene: TRBJ1-4
v_gene: TRBV19
d_gene: NA
CDR3aa: CASRKGGKLFF
CDR3nt: TGTGCCAGTAGGAAGGGTGGAAAACTGTTTTTT

abundance: NA
len: 17
j_gene: TRBJ2-2
v_gene: TRBV21-1
d_gene: NA
CDR3aa: CASSMLVRGGYTGELFF
CDR3nt: TGTGCCAGCAGCATGCTCGTCCGCGGAGGGTACACCGGGGAGCTGTTTTTT

abundance: NA
len: 15
j_gene: TRBJ2-5
v_gene: TRBV27
d_gene: TRBD2
CDR3aa: CASSLSSGTQETQYF
CDR3nt: TGTGCCAGCAGTTTATCGAGCGGGACTCAAGAGACCCAGTACTTC

abundance: NA
len: 12
j_gene: TRBJ2-3
v_gene: TRBV10-1
d_gene: NA
CDR3aa: CASSEGHVTQYF
CDR3nt: TGCGCCAGCAGTGAAGGACACGTTACGCAGTATTTT

abundance: NA
len: 15
j_gene: TRBJ2-1
v_gene: TRBV13
d_gene: TRBD2
CDR3aa: CASSLRLAGVNEQFF
CDR3nt: TGTGCCAGCAGCTTAAGACTAGCGGGAGTCAATGAGCAGTTCTTC

abundance: few
len: 12
j_gene: TRBJ2-3
v_gene: TRBV9
d_gene: NA
CDR3aa: CASRGGDDTQYF
CDR3nt: TGTGCCAGCAGGGGTGGCGACGATACGCAGTATTTT

abundance: NA
len: 14
j_gene: TRBJ1-2
v_gene: TRBV5-6
d_gene: NA
CDR3aa: CASRFDDASYGYTF
CDR3nt: TGTGCCAGCAGGTTTGACGATGCCAGCTATGGCTACACCTTC

abundance: NA
len: 18
j_gene: TRBJ2-3
v_gene: TRBV11-1
d_gene: TRBD2
CDR3aa: CASSFSTPTSGSADTQYF
CDR3nt: TGTGCCAGCAGCTTCTCTACCCCGACTAGCGGGAGCGCAGATACGCAGTATTTT

abundance: few
len: 19
j_gene: TRBJ2-2
v_gene: TRBV7-6
d_gene: TRBD2
CDR3aa: CASSPRASGGKAGAGELFF
CDR3nt: TGTGCCAGCAGCCCGCGGGCTAGCGGGGGGAAGGCTGGTGCCGGGGAGCTGTTTTTT

abundance: NA
len: 15
j_gene: TRBJ2-2
v_gene: TRBV4-2
d_gene: NA
CDR3aa: CASSPSAANTGELFF
CDR3nt: TGTGCCAGCAGCCCCAGCGCGGCGAACACCGGGGAGCTGTTTTTT

abundance: NA
len: 14
j_gene: TRBJ2-5
v_gene: TRBV11-3
d_gene: NA
CDR3aa: CASSLEFLPETQYF
CDR3nt: TGTGCCAGCAGCTTAGAATTTCTCCCAGAGACCCAGTACTTC

abundance: few
len: 14
j_gene: TRBJ2-5
v_gene: TRBV6-1
d_gene: NA
CDR3aa: CASSEQGRQETQYF
CDR3nt: TGTGCCAGCAGTGAACAGGGGCGTCAAGAGACCCAGTACTTC

abundance: NA
len: 12
j_gene: TRBJ2-3
v_gene: TRBV9
d_gene: NA
CDR3aa: CASSGNTDTQYF
CDR3nt: TGTGCCAGCAGCGGGAACACAGATACGCAGTATTTT

abundance: few
len: 14
j_gene: TRBJ1-2
v_gene: TRBV7-8
d_gene: NA
CDR3aa: CASSLGSTNYGYTF
CDR3nt: TGTGCCAGCAGCTTAGGGAGCACCAACTATGGCTACACCTTC

abundance: NA
len: 17
j_gene: TRBJ2-5
v_gene: TRBV9
d_gene: TRBD2
CDR3aa: CASSVGKREIGQETQYF
CDR3nt: TGTGCCAGCAGCGTAGGTAAGCGGGAGATCGGCCAAGAGACCCAGTACTTC

abundance: few
len: 12
j_gene: TRBJ1-5
v_gene: TRBV28
d_gene: NA
CDR3aa: CASRGPNQPQHF
CDR3nt: TGTGCCAGCAGAGGACCTAATCAGCCCCAGCATTTT

abundance: few
len: 12
j_gene: TRBJ1-1
v_gene: TRBV10-3
d_gene: NA
CDR3aa: CAMSPGDTEAFF
CDR3nt: TGTGCCATGTCCCCAGGGGACACTGAAGCTTTCTTT

abundance: few
len: 15
j_gene: TRBJ2-3
v_gene: TRBV2
d_gene: NA
CDR3aa: CASMLADPITDTQYF
CDR3nt: TGTGCCAGCATGTTAGCGGACCCTATCACAGATACGCAGTATTTT

abundance: NA
len: 14
j_gene: TRBJ2-3
v_gene: TRBV6-5
d_gene: TRBD2
CDR3aa: CASSQRGRADTQYF
CDR3nt: TGTGCCAGCAGTCAGCGGGGGCGGGCAGATACGCAGTATTTT

abundance: NA
len: 14
j_gene: TRBJ2-7
v_gene: TRBV11-3
d_gene: NA
CDR3aa: CASSLRGGDYEQYF
CDR3nt: TGTGCCAGCAGCTTAAGGGGAGGAGACTACGAGCAGTACTTC

abundance: NA
len: 17
j_gene: TRBJ1-4
v_gene: TRBV19
d_gene: NA
CDR3aa: CASKNDRDSATNEKLFF
CDR3nt: TGTGCCAGTAAGAACGACAGAGACTCTGCAACTAATGAAAAACTGTTTTTT

abundance: NA
len: 12
j_gene: TRBJ1-3
v_gene: TRBV2
d_gene: NA
CDR3aa: CASRAIGNTIYF
CDR3nt: TGTGCCAGCAGAGCCATTGGAAACACCATATATTTT

abundance: NA
len: 13
j_gene: TRBJ2-7
v_gene: TRBV11-2
d_gene: NA
CDR3aa: CASSGGTSYEQYF
CDR3nt: TGTGCCAGCAGCGGGGGAACCTCCTACGAGCAGTACTTC

abundance: NA
len: 15
j_gene: TRBJ2-3
v_gene: TRBV6-1
d_gene: TRBD1
CDR3aa: CASSGTGGRSDTQYF
CDR3nt: TGTGCCAGCAGTGGAACAGGGGGCCGTTCAGATACGCAGTATTTT

abundance: NA
len: 14
j_gene: TRBJ1-5
v_gene: TRBV4-3
d_gene: NA
CDR3aa: CASSRGEGVQPQHF
CDR3nt: TGCGCCAGCAGCCGGGGTGAGGGGGTTCAGCCCCAGCATTTT

abundance: NA
len: 12
j_gene: TRBJ2-5
v_gene: TRBV7-9
d_gene: NA
CDR3aa: CASTSGQETQYF
CDR3nt: TGTGCCAGCACATCAGGACAAGAGACCCAGTACTTC

abundance: NA
len: 15
j_gene: TRBJ1-2
v_gene: TRBV4-1
d_gene: TRBD1
CDR3aa: CASRPSGTGGEGYTF
CDR3nt: TGCGCCAGCAGACCCTCCGGGACAGGGGGCGAGGGCTACACCTTC

abundance: NA
len: 18
j_gene: TRBJ2-1
v_gene: TRBV5-6
d_gene: NA
CDR3aa: CASSFGLPGGRIGDEQFF
CDR3nt: TGTGCCAGCAGCTTTGGACTCCCCGGGGGTAGAATTGGTGATGAGCAGTTCTTC

abundance: NA
len: 19
j_gene: TRBJ2-3
v_gene: TRBV7-2
d_gene: TRBD2
CDR3aa: CASSWTAIPSGGASDTQYF
CDR3nt: TGTGCCAGCAGCTGGACTGCAATACCTAGCGGGGGGGCGAGTGATACGCAGTATTTT

abundance: few
len: 15
j_gene: TRBJ1-5
v_gene: TRBV19
d_gene: TRBD1
CDR3aa: CASSSDRDWNQPQHF
CDR3nt: TGTGCCAGTAGTAGTGACAGGGATTGGAATCAGCCCCAGCATTTT

abundance: NA
len: 14
j_gene: TRBJ1-2
v_gene: TRBV5-1
d_gene: NA
CDR3aa: CASSLEWAESGYTF
CDR3nt: TGCGCCAGCAGCTTGGAGTGGGCTGAGAGTGGCTACACCTTC

abundance: once
len: 15
j_gene: TRBJ2-1
v_gene: TRBV11-3
d_gene: NA
CDR3aa: CASSLETEAYNEQFF
CDR3nt: TGTGCCAGCAGCTTAGAAACAGAAGCCTACAATGAGCAGTTCTTC

abundance: NA
len: 11
j_gene: TRBJ2-1
v_gene: TRBV7-2
d_gene: NA
CDR3aa: CASSNLGEQFF
CDR3nt: TGTGCCAGCAGCAATCTGGGCGAGCAGTTCTTC

abundance: NA
len: 14
j_gene: TRBJ1-1
v_gene: TRBV5-5
d_gene: TRBD1
CDR3aa: CASSLGTGGGNAFF
CDR3nt: TGTGCCAGCAGCTTGGGGACAGGTGGGGGGAATGCTTTCTTT